This T cell receptor beta chain was observed in a study of somatic mutations in cytotoxic T cells in rheumatoid arthritis. Study information: Prior to any treatment and right after diagnosis, patient blood (around 30 ml EDTA) was drawn. Some V beta antibody-stained T-cell populations were flow-sorted at nearly 100% purity, including V beta1+ cells sequenced for TCRB.

The CDR3 sequence is 15 residues long. The junction had 4 bases not matched to a gene; V was cut back by 6 bases and J by 3 bases. Germline V gives CDR1 SNHLY, CDR2 FYNNEI. Some clones are missing from TCRdb's copy, which holds only in-frame ones; the method was immunoSEQ multiplex PCR. Among roughly 3,500 clones listed, 75% to 90% were seen once. Of note for this clone: What it recognizes is unknown.

Points from the study as a whole: Greater age accompanied higher CD8+ clonality in rheumatoid arthritis patients, a pattern that was absent in healthy controls.

The clonotype comes from a man in his forties or fifties with rheumatoid arthritis. The V call is TRBV2, the J call TRBJ2-1; TRBD2 matches at 11 bases. Sequencing was done on a sample of CD8+ T cells sorted from blood. CDR3 DNA sequence: TGTGCCAGCAGGAGACTAGCGGGAAACTACAATGAGCAGTTCTTC. It translates to CASRRLAGNYNEQFF.